This T cell receptor (beta chain) was observed in a study of blood T cell repertoires in COVID-19 (dated by TCRdb to about 2020). Some background on the complete study: Collaborator samples came from the United States, Italy and Spain and covered acute and convalescent phases of COVID-19. The prospective study material was composed of cDNA or gDNA derived from T cells, B-cell-depleted T cells, or PBMCs. The dataset comprised deeply sampled blood TCRbeta repertoires from subjects exposed to, actively infected with, or recovered from COVID-19. The repertoires were released in a freely available public database intended as a resource for research on the immune response to SARS-CoV-2. The samples were drawn from the first 160 participants of the ongoing ImmuneRACE study and from 950 to 1,500 subjects provided by 6 global collaborators. The sample metadata nearly always contained a de-identified subject ID, COVID-19 status, age in years and sex. HLA class I and class II types, where available, came from metadata supplied by the sample provider rather than from assay-based typing.

The CDR3 goes from the cysteine to the phenylalanine over 11 residues. The read is trimmed to its CDR3 DNA, 33 bases read in frame from base 1. As encoded in the germline V gene, CDR1 is MDHEN while CDR2 is SYDVKM. The germline ends are 10 bases apart after V is trimmed by 7 bases and J by 6 bases. Each collaborating institution followed its own protocols to collect whole blood in K2EDTA tubes. For TCRbeta analysis, collaborators shipped samples as frozen whole blood, isolated PBMCs, or DNA extracted from either of those sample types. TCRbeta CDR3 regions were amplified from genomic DNA by means of the immunoSEQ Assay, a bias-controlled multiplex PCR. As for the original processing: Nucleated cell counts per sample were estimated from amplification of reference gene primers within the assay. To quantify the absolute abundance of each unique TCRbeta CDR3 rearrangement, sequence reads were collapsed and filtered. For each sample, productive Simpson clonality was calculated by taking the square root of Simpson's diversity index across productive rearrangements. The clones in this table, taken by TCRdb from immuneACCESS, are in-frame only. Not every clone is retained; where verified, under half of the shortfall comes from an unresolved V gene, and the cause of the rest is unknown. V and J calls and clone size are those listed in that table; D and trimming were worked out from the DNA. The sample table shows about 120,000 clones, and 80% to 90% are seen once. The ten largest clones take up about 0.9% of the sample.

Worth noting for this clone: Its antigen has not been determined. Within one base of it there is no much larger clone, and no base qualities were kept.

The full study reports these points: The quantity of clinical and demographic metadata differed by source and by participant and was supplied without curation.

The sequencing sample was made of peripheral blood. This clonotype was sampled from a woman in her forties or fifties with active or convalescent COVID-19. The chain is assembled from TRBV28 and TRBJ2-7, with no D gene named confidently. The encoded CDR3 is CASTYSGEQYF. Read as DNA, the sequence is TGTGCCAGCACCTATTCGGGCGAGCAGTACTTC.